The present T cell receptor (beta chain) was sequenced within a study of CXCR3-negative and CXCR3-positive naive CD8 T cells. Background on the study: Sequencing brought in 130 million or so TRB reads altogether, and each library got about 1.5 +/- 0.3 million. Overall study results and limits: The TRBV-TRBJ usage of naive CXCR3-negative and CXCR3-positive cells was similar, but that of memory cells differed. The TRB CDR3s that CXCR3-positive naive cells carried were more hydrophobic than those of CXCR3-negative naive cells.

Germline CDR1 and CDR2: SGHRS and YFSETQ. The CDR3 contains 14 residues. Phenotypically, naive CD8+ T cells corresponded to CD45RO-CCR7+CD27+CD95-. The authors made the TRB cDNA libraries by 5' RACE using UMI labels. Each CDR3 protein gets one entry in TCRdb, which reprocessed the 5' RACE reads and gives no DNA. Here the sample table reports tens of thousands of distinct CDR3 sequences. About this clonotype itself: The antigen is unknown.

Sequenced material: naive CXCR3+ CD8+ T cells from blood. As for subset: CD45RO-CCR7+CD27+CD95- naive CD8+ T cells expressing CXCR3 (TNR3+). The rearrangement joins TRBV5-1 to TRBJ2-5. The receptor was derived from a human donor in good health. Some clones in this sample may be carry-over from other donors' samples. CDR3 sequence: CASSFRRNEETQYF.